The 32 T cell receptor beta chains reported below all come from one sample, sequenced in a study of shared clonotypes between healthy human individuals. The protocol was immunoSEQ multiplex PCR, while the TCRdb copy is restricted to in-frame clones and leaves out a portion. The sample holds a few million clones, approximately 90% seen once. Sequencing input: naive CD4+ T cells sorted from blood. Subset meaning: CD45RA+ positively selected. The receptor source for this set is a man younger than 30 in good health.

This clone was counted a single time. The gene calls are TRBV10-2 and TRBJ2-7; D not certain. The V end lost 3 bases, the J end lost 2 bases, and 8 bases lay between the germline ends. The CDR3 loop spans 13 amino acids. From germline, CDR1 is WSHSY and CDR2 SAAADI. The DNA of the CDR3 is TGCGCCAGCAGTGAAAACAGTCCCTACGAGCAGTACTTC. This encodes CASSENSPYEQYF.

V usage is TRBV18 and J usage is TRBJ1-2; 7 bases line up with TRBD1. The germline CDR1 and CDR2 sequences are KGHSH and LQKENI. The length of the CDR3 is 14 residues. The trim removed 5 bases at V and 7 bases at J, leaving 10 bases unmatched. The CDR3, as DNA: TGTGCCAGCTCAGAGGACAGGAGGGCTCCTGGCTACACCTTC. Its protein product is CASSEDRRAPGYTF.

This chain links TRBV29-1 with TRBJ1-5; D remains unclear. V was trimmed by 3 bases and J by 6 bases, leaving 9 bases between them. CDR3 size: 12 residues. Germline V gene lookup returns CDR1 SQVTM and CDR2 ANQGSEA. The CDR3 here is CSVEGSGQPQHF. The CDR3 region has the DNA TGCAGCGTTGAGGGTTCCGGTCAGCCCCAGCATTTT.

V gene TRBV25-1 combines with J gene TRBJ1-2, with a tentative D call TRBD1 (5 bases). V shed 2 bases and J shed 4 bases, with 8 bases lying between them. The CDR3 extends over 13 amino acids. Germline-derived CDR1 and CDR2 are MGHDK and SYGVNS. CDR3 residues: CASSEGAVYGYTF. The CDR3, as DNA: TGTGCCAGCAGTGAAGGGGCAGTCTATGGCTACACCTTC.

The chain combines TRBV5-1 with TRBJ2-5; D gene unclear. The germline CDR1 and CDR2 sequences are SGHRS and YFSETQ. This CDR3 region has 13 residues. The V gene lost 4 bases and the J gene lost 2 bases, with 9 bases spanning the gap. Here the CDR3 reads CASSRADQETQYF. The DNA of the CDR3 is TGCGCCAGCAGCAGGGCAGATCAAGAGACCCAGTACTTC.

The chain employs TRBV5-4 and TRBJ2-3; D is ambiguous. The length of the CDR3 is 14 residues. V lost 4 bases and J lost 1, with 10 bases in between. Germline-derived CDR1 and CDR2 are SGHNT and YYREEE (reference sequence). In nucleotides, the CDR3 is TGTGCCAGCAGCGGCCCGACGGGCACAGATACGCAGTATTTT. Translating it yields CASSGPTGTDTQYF.

A remark on this clone: A read error is possible here, since a much larger clone lies one base away. The rearrangement links TRBV5-8 to TRBJ2-7; D not resolved. Looked up from germline, CDR1 is SGHTS and CDR2 is YDEGEE. This CDR3 spans 11 amino acids. Trimming removed 0 bases from V and 3 bases from J, with 1 base in between. Written as DNA, the CDR3 is TGTGCCAGCAGCTTGGACTACGAGCAGTACTTC. It yields the protein CASSLDYEQYF.

The gene calls are TRBV6-5 and TRBJ1-3, with TRBD1 matching over 11 bases. Trimming cost V 4 bases and J 2 bases; bases outside gene matches: 1. This CDR3 region has 15 residues. CDR1 and CDR2 from the germline V gene are MNHEY and SVGAGI. DNA of the CDR3: TGTGCCAGCAGTTCGGGACAGGGGGCTGGAAACACCATATATTTT. It encodes CASSSGQGAGNTIYF.

The chain combines TRBV2 with TRBJ2-5; TRBD2 aligns across 7 bases. Germline V gives CDR1 SNHLY, CDR2 FYNNEI. With V trimmed by 5 bases and J by 5 bases, 11 bases remained unmatched. This CDR3 has 15 residues. CDR3 sequence: CASSLEAGEGETQYF. CDR3 in DNA: TGTGCCAGCAGTCTGGAGGCGGGGGAAGGCGAGACCCAGTACTTC.

Regarding this clone: Other DNA sequences in this specimen translate into the identical CDR3. The chain has TRBV30 and TRBJ2-1; 10 positions agree with TRBD1. Trimming at V came to 3 bases and at J to 6 bases, leaving 2 bases not matched to a gene. CDR1 GTSNPN and CDR2 SVGIG come from the germline V gene (reference sequence). This CDR3 comprises 13 residues. The CDR3 DNA follows: TGTGCCTGGAGCCGGGACAGGGGCAATGAGCAGTTCTTC. It translates to CAWSRDRGNEQFF.

This chain links TRBV5-1 with TRBJ2-7; 7 bases are shared with TRBD2. The CDR3 is made up of 15 amino acids. J lost 5 bases, V lost 0 bases, and 8 bases had no gene match. Germline-derived CDR1 and CDR2 are SGHRS and YFSETQ. The CDR3 coding sequence is TGCGCCAGCAGCTTGGCCGGGGGGAGGGCCGACGAGCAGTACTTC. Encoded protein: CASSLAGGRADEQYF.

This clone was seen only once. V usage is TRBV6-5 and J usage is TRBJ2-7; D ambiguous. The germline gives CDR1 MNHEY, CDR2 SVGAGI. The CDR3 length is 14 residues. Between the trimmed V and J ends, which lost 2 bases and 3 bases, there was a span of 11 bases. CDR3 coding DNA: TGTGCCAGCAGTTACGATCGCCTTTTCTACGAGCAGTACTTC. Its protein product is CASSYDRLFYEQYF.

This clone was recorded a few times. The rearrangement links TRBV19 to TRBJ1-6, with 7 nucleotides matching TRBD1. There are 13 residues in the CDR3. J was trimmed by 7 bases and V by 6 bases; bases with no gene match: 3. Germline CDR1 is LNHDA and CDR2 is SQIVND (reference sequence). In DNA, the CDR3 is TGTGCCAGTAGATCGACAGGGAATTCACCCCTCCACTTT. Protein sequence: CASRSTGNSPLHF.

The J gene is TRBJ2-3, the V gene TRBV7-8; D not resolved. The length of the CDR3 is 16 residues. The germline V gene has CDR1 SGHVS and CDR2 FQNEAQ. Between the trimmed V and J ends, which lost 1 base and 5 bases, there was a span of 16 bases. CDR3 sequence: CASSLGFLGVGDTQYF. The CDR3 nucleotides are TGTGCCAGCAGCTTAGGGTTTTTGGGTGTCGGAGATACGCAGTATTTT.

This clone was recorded a few times. V is TRBV2 and J is TRBJ1-4, with D unresolved. The CDR3 is 14 amino acids. Germline loops: CDR1 SNHLY, CDR2 FYNNEI. Trimming took off 4 bases at V and 4 bases at J, with 10 bases between the two ends. The CDR3 sequence is CASSVGNINEKLFF. CDR3 nucleotide sequence: TGTGCCAGCAGTGTAGGTAACATTAATGAAAAACTGTTTTTT.

The J gene is TRBJ1-5, the V gene TRBV2; 7 bases map to TRBD1. Germline lookup yields CDR1 SNHLY and CDR2 FYNNEI. The CDR3 is 15 amino acids. The V and J ends lost 4 bases and 2 bases, in that order; junction bases with no gene match: 5. CDR3 region: CASSGQGLGNQPQHF. The CDR3 nucleotides are TGTGCCAGCAGTGGACAGGGTTTGGGCAATCAGCCCCAGCATTTT.

This chain links TRBV30 with TRBJ2-1, with TRBD2 matching 7 bases. V was pared by 0 bases and J by 4 bases, with 3 bases of the junction left unmatched. The CDR3 length is 14 residues. Germline V gene lookup returns CDR1 GTSNPN and CDR2 SVGIG (reference sequence). The CDR3 bases are TGTGCCTGGAGTGTGGGGGGGGAATACAATGAGCAGTTCTTC. This encodes CAWSVGGEYNEQFF.

The J gene is TRBJ1-3, the V gene TRBV18; TRBD1 might be the D (5 bases). Between the trimmed V and J ends, which lost 3 bases and 0 bases, there was a span of 9 bases. This CDR3 has 15 residues. CDR1 and CDR2 (germline): KGHSH, LQKENI. As DNA, the CDR3 is TGTGCCAGCTCACCCGGCAGGGCCTCTGGAAACACCATATATTTT. It encodes CASSPGRASGNTIYF.

The chain has TRBV6-6 and TRBJ2-5; maybe TRBD2 (6 bases). The CDR3 consists of 12 residues. The germline V gene encodes CDR1 MNHNY and CDR2 SVGAGI (reference sequence). Between the trimmed V and J ends, which lost 10 bases and 5 bases, there was a span of 14 bases. DNA of the CDR3: TGTGCCACCCGGGGGACTCCGGAGACCCAGTACTTC. Its protein product is CATRGTPETQYF.

V usage is TRBV10-3 and J usage is TRBJ1-4, with unresolved D. The CDR3 has 12 residues. The germline V gene has CDR1 ENHRY and CDR2 SYGVKD. Trimming shortened V by 3 bases and J by 8 bases, and 7 bases separated the two germline ends. CDR3 sequence: CAISDSREKLFF. DNA for the CDR3: TGTGCCATCAGTGATTCGAGGGAAAAACTGTTTTTT.

The rearrangement links TRBV7-2 to TRBJ2-3; 10 bases align to TRBD2. The CDR3 contains 16 residues. CDR1 SGHTA and CDR2 FQGNSA come from the germline V gene. Trimming removed 4 bases from V and 3 bases from J; junction bases left unmatched: 7. The CDR3 protein is CASSSKRGGQTDTQYF. The CDR3 nucleotides are TGTGCCAGCAGCTCTAAGCGGGGGGGCCAAACAGATACGCAGTATTTT.

V gene TRBV5-4 combines with J gene TRBJ2-7; 7 bases map to TRBD2. Looked up from germline, CDR1 is SGHNT and CDR2 is YYREEE (reference sequence). V lost 1 base and J lost 7; bases outside the gene matches: 8. This CDR3 region has 14 residues. CDR3 sequence reads: CASSLSGNLVEQYF. CDR3 in DNA: TGTGCCAGCAGCTTGAGCGGGAATCTAGTGGAGCAGTACTTC.

The V call is TRBV2, the J call TRBJ1-5; the D gene is possibly TRBD1 (5 bases). The CDR3 extends over 15 amino acids. CDR1 SNHLY and CDR2 FYNNEI come from the germline V gene. The germline V and J ends were trimmed by 10 bases and 0 bases, with 16 bases remaining between them. The CDR3 nucleotides read TGTGCCATTCGACAGCCTGGATATAGCAATCAGCCCCAGCATTTT. Protein: CAIRQPGYSNQPQHF.

The sample holds one count of this clone. The genes are TRBV15 and TRBJ1-4; tentative D call: TRBD1 (6 bases). The CDR3 totals 15 residues. CDR1 LNHNV and CDR2 YYDKDF come from the germline V gene (reference sequence). The germline V and J ends were trimmed by 0 bases and 7 bases, with 12 bases remaining between them. The CDR3 reads CATSRDRAGAEKLFF. The CDR3 DNA reads as TGTGCCACCAGCAGAGATCGCGCAGGGGCTGAAAAACTGTTTTTT.

Remarks on this clone: The same CDR3 is also encoded by other DNA sequences in this sample. Here the CDR3 reads CASSLSGNQETQYF. CDR3 nucleotides: TGCGCCAGCAGCTTAAGCGGGAACCAAGAGACCCAGTACTTC. The rearrangement uses TRBV5-1 and TRBJ2-5; 7 bases fit TRBD2. V was clipped by 2 bases and J by 0 bases; unmatched bases: 1. CDR1 SGHRS and CDR2 YFSETQ come from the germline V gene. The CDR3 runs 14 residues.

This clone was recorded a few times. The genes are TRBV9 and TRBJ1-6; D call uncertain. Germline V gene lookup returns CDR1 SGDLS and CDR2 YYNGEE. V was pared by 0 bases and J by 3 bases, with 10 bases between. The CDR3 extends over 16 amino acids. The CDR3 protein is CASSVVDTDYNSPLHF. DNA of the CDR3: TGTGCCAGCAGCGTAGTTGACACCGACTATAATTCACCCCTCCACTTT.

The chain joins TRBV2 to TRBJ1-5; no clear D. V lost 3 bases and J lost 11, with 11 bases in between. Per the germline V gene, CDR1 is SNHLY and CDR2 is FYNNEI. The CDR3 covers 12 residues. In DNA, the CDR3 is TGTGCCAGCAGTGACCCGGATCGGGCCCAGCATTTT. Translated, it gives CASSDPDRAQHF.

The rearrangement uses TRBV5-1 and TRBJ2-2, with 8 positions matching TRBD2. This CDR3 region has 16 residues. The trim removed 7 bases at V and 4 bases at J, leaving 12 bases unmatched. CDR1 is SGHRS and CDR2 is YFSETQ in the germline V gene. This CDR3 is CASRLSAGGTTGELFF. In nucleotides, the CDR3 is TGCGCCAGCCGCCTTTCGGCGGGGGGAACCACCGGGGAGCTGTTTTTT.

The V and J genes are TRBV5-6 and TRBJ2-5; 7 bases are a match to TRBD1. With the DNA end fitting TRBJ2-7 better, the J assignment may be wrong. This CDR3 spans 13 amino acids. Germline V gives CDR1 SGHDT, CDR2 YYEEEE. The CDR3 sequence is CASTEGATYEQYF. In DNA form, the CDR3 reads TGTGCCAGCACTGAGGGGGCCACCTACGAGCAGTACTTC.

The chain carries TRBV14 and TRBJ1-2; no clear D gene. Germline V CDR1 and CDR2: SGHDN, FVKESK. CDR3 length: 14 amino acids. Trimming removed 0 bases at V and 4 bases at J, with 9 bases between. CDR3: CASSQDREFYGYTF. DNA for the CDR3: TGTGCCAGCAGCCAAGATCGGGAATTCTATGGCTACACCTTC.

V and J are TRBV27 and TRBJ2-7; the D is unclear. Germline values: CDR1 MNHEY, CDR2 SMNVEV (reference sequence). The length of the CDR3 is 15 residues. V was clipped by 2 bases and J by 2 bases, with 13 bases between them. CDR3 sequence: CASSLSYRSPYEQYF. DNA for the CDR3: TGTGCCAGCAGTTTAAGTTACAGATCCCCCTACGAGCAGTACTTC.

The chain is built from TRBV27 and TRBJ2-2; 11 bases map to TRBD2. Germline CDR1 and CDR2: MNHEY and SMNVEV (reference sequence). The CDR3 sequence is 15 residues long. After removal of 3 bases from V and 5 bases from J, the junction contained 2 bases not matched to a gene. The CDR3 DNA reads as TGTGCCAGCAGTTTGACTAGCGGGATTACCGGGGAGCTGTTTTTT. Translating it yields CASSLTSGITGELFF.